This section outlines one T cell receptor beta chain sequence together with its context. The antigen is undetermined. With 4 bases removed from V and 4 bases from J, the gap between germline ends came to 13 bases. The CDR3 is 13 amino acids. Germline loops: CDR1 SQVTM, CDR2 ANQGSEA. The sample is drawn from a study of cytomegalovirus exposure and HLA in healthy donors. The study's findings and limits: TRBV6-2, TRBV6-3 and other indistinguishable V segments were excluded. There were some public TCRs occurring in many donors, but most TCR sequences were rare. Cytomegalovirus status was reportedly diagnosed by the classifier with high specificity and sensitivity.

It was with 60 Vbeta and 13 Jbeta primers that the PCR ran. The data were produced by immunoSEQ multiplex PCR, yet TCRdb's version contains in-frame clones alone and is incomplete. This table has roughly 200,000 clones, 79% appearing once. The chain has TRBV29-1 and TRBJ2-5, with D possibly matching TRBD1 (5 bases). Sequencing was performed on PBMCs. The receptor comes from a woman in her 30s in good health and CMV-seropositive. The CDR3: CSVGRASGETQYF. The CDR3 region has the DNA TGCAGCGTTGGCAGGGCCTCCGGAGAGACCCAGTACTTC.